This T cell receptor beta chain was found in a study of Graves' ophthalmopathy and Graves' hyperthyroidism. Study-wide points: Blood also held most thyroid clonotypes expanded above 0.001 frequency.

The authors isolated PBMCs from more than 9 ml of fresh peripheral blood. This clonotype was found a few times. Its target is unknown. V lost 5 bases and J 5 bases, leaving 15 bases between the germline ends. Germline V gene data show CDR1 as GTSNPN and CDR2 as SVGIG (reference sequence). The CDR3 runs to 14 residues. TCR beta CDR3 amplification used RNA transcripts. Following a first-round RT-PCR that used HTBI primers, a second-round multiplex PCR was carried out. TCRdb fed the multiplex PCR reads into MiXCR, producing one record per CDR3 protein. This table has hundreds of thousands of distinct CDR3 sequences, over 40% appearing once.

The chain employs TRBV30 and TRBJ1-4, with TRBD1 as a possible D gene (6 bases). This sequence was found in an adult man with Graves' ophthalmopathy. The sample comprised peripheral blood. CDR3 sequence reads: CAWGAGQLNEKLFF. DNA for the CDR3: TGTGCCTGGGGCGCTGGACAGCTAAATGAAAAACTGTTTTTT. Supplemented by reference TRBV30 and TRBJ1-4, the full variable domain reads SQTIHQWPATLVQPVGSPLSLECTVEGTSNPNLYWYRQAAGRGLQLLFYSVGIGQISSEVPQNLSASRPQDRQFILSSKKLLLSDSGFYLCAWGAGQLNEKLFFGSGTQLSVL.